These 24 T cell receptor beta chains share one sample of origin, sequenced in a study of T cell repertoires in cytomegalovirus infection. TCRdb processed the reads anew with MiXCR; each CDR3 protein has one entry. The table lists hundreds of thousands of distinct CDR3 sequences, 30% to 35% of them singletons. These receptors are not linked to any known antigen. The input for sequencing was cultured PBMCs, taken from culture after CMV antigen stimulation. The receptors were sampled from a human donor in good health (CMV status not recorded). Some clones in this sample may be carry-over from other donors' samples.

The genes are TRBV28 and TRBJ2-5, with a possible D match to TRBD2 (7 bases). The CDR3 runs 15 residues. Germline V gene sequence: CDR1 MDHEN, CDR2 SYDVKM. Deletions cut 6 bases from V and 4 bases from J, with 18 bases between. The CDR3 spells CASSLTGRERETQYF. DNA for the CDR3: TGTGCCAGCAGCTTAACAGGGAGGGAGAGAGAGACCCAGTACTTC.

Concerning this clonotype itself: Its ends do not fully match the called genes, so a read error is possible. The chain uses TRBV9 and TRBJ1-4; possibly TRBD1 for D (5 bases). The CDR3 contains 16 residues. Germline CDR1 reads SGDLS; CDR2 reads YYNGEE. The CDR3 region has the DNA TGTGTCAGCAGCGTGACACCGGGACTAGATAATGAAAAACTGTTTTTT. Amino acids: CVSSVTPGLDNEKLFF. Full variable domain (rest looked up from reference TRBV9 and TRBJ1-4): DSGVTQTPKHLITATGQRVTLRCSPRSGDLSVYWYQQSLDQGLQFLIQYYNGEERAKGNILERFSAQQFPDLHSELNLSSLELGDSALYFCVSSVTPGLDNEKLFFGSGTQLSVL.

The chain carries TRBV6-6 and TRBJ2-1; the D gene is possibly TRBD1 (6 bases). The CDR3 extends over 13 amino acids. Per the germline V gene, CDR1 is MNHNY and CDR2 is SVGAGI (reference sequence). V was cut by 4 bases and J by 8 bases, with 12 bases left in between. CDR3 nucleotide sequence: TGTGCCAGCAGTTCCCAGGGGCCCGATGAGCAGTTCTTC. This codes for CASSSQGPDEQFF.

This clonotype was detected a few times. Here the CDR3 reads CAISLTSGQETQYF. CDR3 coding DNA: TGTGCCATCAGCCTGACTAGCGGACAAGAGACCCAGTACTTC. V is TRBV10-3 and J is TRBJ2-5; TRBD2 matches at 9 bases. J gave up 2 bases and V 6 bases, and 4 bases lay outside the gene matches. The CDR3 has 14 amino acids. Germline-derived CDR1 and CDR2 are ENHRY and SYGVKD.

The V gene is TRBV6-6, the J gene TRBJ2-1; D perhaps matches TRBD2 (5 bases). V was clipped by 5 bases and J by 10 bases, with 9 bases between them. Germline assignment: CDR1 MNHNY and CDR2 SVGAGI (reference sequence). This CDR3 contains 11 residues. The CDR3 coding sequence is TGTGCCAGCAGTCCCTGGAGGGAGCAGTTCTTC. Protein product: CASSPWREQFF.

The chain is built from TRBV19 and TRBJ2-7; 8 bases match TRBD2. The V segment lost 4 bases and the J segment 1 base; nucleotides outside the gene matches: 6. The germline V gene encodes CDR1 LNHDA and CDR2 SQIVND (reference sequence). The CDR3 has 15 residues. CDR3 nucleotides: TGTGCCAGTAGTACCTCAGGGACTAGTTCCTACGAGCAGTACTTC. The encoded protein is CASSTSGTSSYEQYF.

V is TRBV12-3 or TRBV12-4 and J is TRBJ1-2; no clear D gene. The length of the CDR3 is 13 residues. The ends were cut back, 3 bases at V and 6 bases at J, with 11 bases in the middle. The CDR3 reads CASSFLRSNGYTF. DNA for the CDR3: TGTGCCAGCAGTTTTCTGCGTTCCAATGGCTACACCTTC.

The chain combines TRBV6-7 with TRBJ2-1; D unclear. TRBV6-7 is placed among ORFs of uncertain function. Trimming took off 9 bases at V and 0 bases at J, with 3 bases between the two ends. This CDR3 comprises 11 residues. The DNA for the CDR3 is TGTGCCAGGATCTCCTACAATGAGCAGTTCTTC. It translates to CARISYNEQFF.

This clonotype appeared a few times. The chain links TRBV23-1 to TRBJ2-7, with 10 bases identical to TRBD1. TRBV23-1 is placed among ORFs of uncertain function. This CDR3 region has 14 residues. Losses at the gene ends were 3 bases for V and 4 bases for J; bases not matched to a gene: 3. The CDR3 nucleotides are TGCGCCAGCAGTCAGGGGGGACAGGGGTACGAGCAGTACTTC. It yields the protein CASSQGGQGYEQYF.

The chain employs TRBV11-3 and TRBJ2-1; D remains ambiguous. Germline lookup yields CDR1 SGHNT and CDR2 YENEEA. The CDR3 sequence is 17 residues long. V lost 4 bases and J lost 0, with 16 bases in between. The CDR3 DNA follows: TGTGCCAGCAGCTCCCGACCCGGAGTCCACTCCTACAATGAGCAGTTCTTC. This codes for CASSSRPGVHSYNEQFF.

V and J are TRBV7-6 and TRBJ2-1, with D perhaps matching TRBD1 or TRBD2 (5 bases each). This CDR3 has 15 amino acids. Trimming removed 3 bases at V and 7 bases at J, with 16 bases between. Germline CDR1 is SGHVS and CDR2 is FNYEAQ. CDR3 coding DNA: TGTGCCAGCAGCTTTGGACCGGGGACGGTTAATGAGCAGTTCTTC. This encodes CASSFGPGTVNEQFF.

Details on this clonotype: The limits of the CDR3 on the DNA are not certain, so only TCRdb's listed CDR3 is given. V and J are TRBV20-1 and TRBJ1-5. The CDR3 numbers 14 amino acids, ends counted. The germline gives CDR1 DFQATT, CDR2 SNEGSKA (reference sequence). The CDR3 spells CSASRAGPNQPQHF.

This clonotype was counted between two and nine times. The V call is TRBV28, the J call TRBJ2-5; 9 bases fit TRBD1. CDR3 length equals 16 residues. Germline values: CDR1 MDHEN, CDR2 SYDVKM. J lost 2 bases, V lost 6 bases, and 10 bases had no gene match. CDR3 region: CASSKRVGQGQETQYF. The CDR3 DNA reads TGTGCCAGCAGCAAGAGGGTGGGACAGGGACAAGAGACCCAGTACTTC.

This clonotype has only a few counts. The chain employs TRBV29-1 and TRBJ2-7; TRBD1 aligns across 9 bases. CDR3 length: 11 residues. Germline CDR1 is SQVTM and CDR2 is ANQGSEA. V lost 7 bases, J lost 3 bases, and 1 base stayed unmatched. CDR3 protein: CSAGQGYEQYF. CDR3 nucleotide sequence: TGCAGCGCGGGACAGGGCTACGAGCAGTACTTC.

The chain employs TRBV10-3 and TRBJ1-5; D might be TRBD1 (6 bases). V lost 10 bases, J lost 2 bases, and 18 bases lay in between. Germline V CDR1 and CDR2: ENHRY, SYGVKD. CDR3 length equals 15 residues. CDR3 coding DNA: TGTGCCACAGCATCCGTACAGGGCCGCAATCAGCCCCAGCATTTT. Its protein is CATASVQGRNQPQHF.

The chain combines TRBV10-3 with TRBJ1-5; D remains ambiguous. Per germline, CDR1 ENHRY and CDR2 SYGVKD. This CDR3 spans 15 amino acids. V lost 0 bases to trimming and J lost 3 bases, with 9 bases between them. Written as DNA, the CDR3 is TGTGCCATCAGTGAGTCTAACGTACTCAATCAGCCCCAGCATTTT. It encodes CAISESNVLNQPQHF.

The chain joins TRBV27 to TRBJ1-2; perhaps TRBD1 as D (5 bases). Per germline, CDR1 MNHEY and CDR2 SMNVEV (reference sequence). The CDR3 covers 16 residues. The V gene lost 2 bases and the J gene lost 0 bases, with 13 bases spanning the gap. For the CDR3, the DNA is TGTGCCAGCAGTTTACGAGGGGCTTCTACTAACTATGGCTACACCTTC. Translation: CASSLRGASTNYGYTF.

The genes are TRBV11-2 and TRBJ2-2; 7 bases agree with TRBD2. This CDR3 is built from 15 residues. V lost 5 bases to trimming and J lost 6 bases; unmatched junction nucleotides: 9. Looked up from germline, CDR1 is SGHAT and CDR2 is FQNNGV. The CDR3 coding sequence is TGTGCCAGCAGCCAACGACTAGCCGGGCCCGGGGAGCTGTTTTTT. It codes for CASSQRLAGPGELFF.

This clonotype showed up many times. This rearrangement joins TRBV7-2 to TRBJ1-5; 7 bases map to TRBD1. This CDR3 contains 15 residues. The germline gives CDR1 SGHTA, CDR2 FQGNSA. The junction had 10 bases not matched to a gene; V was cut back by 7 bases and J by 4 bases. The CDR3 here is CASTLRQGLNQPQHF. Written as DNA, the CDR3 is TGTGCCAGCACCCTTCGACAGGGTCTAAATCAGCCCCAGCATTTT.

There are a few counts of this clonotype. The V and J genes are TRBV6-8 and TRBJ2-1; possible D gene TRBD1, 5 bases. This CDR3 is 14 amino acids long. V lost 5 bases to trimming and J lost 0 bases, with 8 bases between them. The germline gives CDR1 MNHGY, CDR2 SAAAGT. The CDR3 spells CASSQGVSYNEQFF. The CDR3 nucleotides are TGTGCCAGCAGTCAGGGCGTCTCCTACAATGAGCAGTTCTTC.

The chain couples TRBV7-2 to TRBJ1-1; D is ambiguous. V lost 1 base and J 3 bases, leaving 9 bases between the germline ends. The germline V gene has CDR1 SGHTA and CDR2 FQGNSA. This CDR3 has 14 amino acids. CDR3 coding DNA: TGTGCCAGCAGCTTAGATCCCTGGGACACTGAAGCTTTCTTT. Translated, it gives CASSLDPWDTEAFF.

The J gene is TRBJ2-7, the V gene TRBV19, with D perhaps matching TRBD1 (6 bases). CDR1 is LNHDA and CDR2 is SQIVND in the germline V gene (reference sequence). V shed 7 bases and J shed 5 bases, with 18 bases lying between them. The CDR3 consists of 14 residues. CDR3 amino acids: CASTAAGDVHEQYF. The CDR3 DNA is TGTGCCAGTACCGCAGCAGGGGATGTACACGAGCAGTACTTC.

This clonotype was observed many times. CDR3 residues: CASSFLRQDLSGNTIYF. The CDR3 nucleotides are TGTGCCAGCAGTTTTCTGCGACAGGACCTCTCTGGAAACACCATATATTTT. This rearrangement joins TRBV28 to TRBJ1-3; TRBD1 might be the D (6 bases). This CDR3 contains 17 residues. The germline gives CDR1 MDHEN, CDR2 SYDVKM. Trimming pared 3 bases from V and 0 bases from J, leaving 15 bases between.

This chain uses TRBV3-1 with TRBJ2-1, with D hard to call. Germline CDR1 reads LGHDT; CDR2 reads YNNKEL (reference sequence). V was clipped by 4 bases and J by 10 bases, with 14 bases between them. This CDR3 contains 13 residues. In nucleotides, the CDR3 is TGTGCCAGCAGCCGGAACACCGTGGGAGAGCAGTTCTTC. It codes for CASSRNTVGEQFF.